This T cell receptor (beta chain) was sequenced during a study of T cells after yellow fever vaccination. The CDR3 has 16 residues. The V gene's germline CDR1 is SGHNT and CDR2 YYREEE (reference sequence). Trimming cost V 6 bases and J 1 base; bases outside gene matches: 7. As TCR cDNA was made by 5'RACE template switching, a universal primer site and UMIs were added. MiXCR, applied by TCRdb to the 5' RACE reads, yields one record per CDR3 protein. The profile shows a few hundred thousand distinct CDR3 sequences, more than 3.5% of them singletons. This clonotype was detected only a few times. The chain employs TRBV5-4 and TRBJ2-3; TRBD2 aligns across 11 bases. The sequences come from PBMCs, collected 15 days after the yellow fever booster vaccination. This clonotype was sampled from a man aged 18-30 years who received the YFV17D yellow fever vaccine. Here the CDR3 reads CASTRATSGGTDTQYF. For the CDR3, the DNA is TGTGCCAGCACCCGGGCGACTAGCGGGGGCACAGATACGCAGTATTTT.